Detailed here is one T cell receptor beta chain. The antigen is unknown. From germline, CDR1 is SGHRS and CDR2 YFSETQ. V was clipped by 5 bases and J by 2 bases, with 13 bases between them. This CDR3 comprises 14 residues. Blood specimens came from baseline, cycle 4 day 1, and cycle 7 day 1. The data were obtained in a study of OX40 agonist ivuxolimab in advanced cancers. Study findings and constraints: There was clonal expansion of CD4+ and CD8+ blood T cells by week 6 at 0.1 to 3.0 mg/kg. Compared with CD4+, CD8+ T cells on average had more expanded clones. Relatively little clonal expansion, among the lowest observed, appeared in partial responders at 0.1-3.0 mg/kg.

Generated by immunoSEQ multiplex PCR, the TCRdb table keeps only in-frame clones and is missing some. The sample yields tens of thousands of clones, 85% to 90% seen once. J is TRBJ2-5 and V is TRBV5-1; unclear D gene. The clonotype was recovered from an adult with an advanced solid tumor such as melanoma, head and neck, liver or kidney cancer. The sequences come from CD4+ or CD8+ T cells sorted from blood, collected in a trial of the OX40 agonist ivuxolimab. The CDR3 sequence is CASSTRHPQETQYF. CDR3 bases: TGCGCCAGCAGTACCCGACACCCTCAAGAGACCCAGTACTTC.